This T cell receptor beta chain was captured by sequencing in a study of blood T cell repertoires in COVID-19. Study in general: In each case, the material was cDNA or gDNA derived from T cells, B-cell-depleted T cells, or PBMCs.

The germline CDR1 and CDR2 sequences are SGHNT and YYREEE (reference sequence). V was clipped by 6 bases and J by 10 bases; unmatched bases: 14. This CDR3 region has 15 residues. Here immunoSEQ multiplex PCR was the method, and the copy in TCRdb shows in-frame clones only, minus some. This sample carries 68,000 or so clones, approximately 92% of them seen once, and the ten largest clones take 2.7%. What was sequenced was peripheral blood. V and J are TRBV5-4 and TRBJ2-1, with 9 bases aligning to TRBD1. The receptor was derived from a man in his fifties with acute or convalescent COVID-19. The CDR3 DNA is TGTGCCAGCAATACCGGGACAGGGCTTACAGGCGAGCAGTTCTTC. Amino acids: CASNTGTGLTGEQFF.